One and the same sample provided the 7 T cell receptor beta chains below, sequenced in a study of blood T cell repertoires in COVID-19. Here immunoSEQ multiplex PCR was the method, and the copy in TCRdb shows in-frame clones only, minus some. Of 200,000 to 250,000 clones listed, approximately 90% are singletons. Source material: PBMCs or T cells enriched from blood (not recorded which). Receptors originate from a woman aged 40-49 years with acute COVID-19.

The rearrangement uses TRBV2 and TRBJ1-1; TRBD1 might be the D (6 bases). Germline CDR1 and CDR2: SNHLY and FYNNEI. The CDR3 runs 18 residues. The germline V and J ends were trimmed by 5 bases and 0 bases, with 22 bases remaining between them. The CDR3 bases are TGTGCCAGCAGTTTGACGGCGGACAGTCTATTCATGAACACTGAAGCTTTCTTT. Protein: CASSLTADSLFMNTEAFF.

The chain uses TRBV18 and TRBJ2-1; 8 bases are a match to TRBD1. The ends lost 2 bases at V and 10 bases at J; junction bases unmatched: 4. From germline, CDR1 is KGHSH and CDR2 LQKENI. The CDR3 consists of 13 residues. CDR3 protein: CASSPDRGQEQFF. CDR3 DNA: TGTGCCAGCTCACCAGACAGGGGTCAGGAGCAGTTCTTC.

V usage is TRBV19 and J usage is TRBJ2-7; tentatively, D is TRBD1 (6 bases). This CDR3 comprises 14 residues. The germline V gene encodes CDR1 LNHDA and CDR2 SQIVND (reference sequence). V was clipped by 2 bases and J by 3 bases, with 11 bases between them. The CDR3, as DNA: TGTGCCAGTAGTATATCAGGACAGTTCTACGAGCAGTACTTC. Its protein product is CASSISGQFYEQYF.

This clone was detected only a few times. This chain uses TRBV7-2 with TRBJ2-2; tentative D call: TRBD2 (7 bases). The CDR3 contains 16 residues. V lost 1 base and J 6 bases, leaving 15 bases between the germline ends. CDR1 is SGHTA, CDR2 FQGNSA, per germline. This CDR3 reads CASSLVAGAQSGELFF. The CDR3 nucleotides are TGTGCCAGCAGCTTAGTGGCGGGGGCGCAGTCCGGGGAGCTGTTTTTT. Combining the CDR3 with reference TRBV7-2 and TRBJ2-2 gives the whole variable domain GAGVSQSPSNKVTEKGKDVELRCDPISGHTALYWYRQSLGQGLEFLIYFQGNSAPDKSGLPSDRFSAERTGGSVSTLTIQRTQQEDSAVYLCASSLVAGAQSGELFFGEGSRLTVL.

This chain connects TRBV24-1 to TRBJ2-1; D call uncertain. The CDR3 totals 12 residues. Trimming cost V 7 bases and J 5 bases, with 8 bases left between them. CDR1 is KGHDR, CDR2 SFDVKD, per germline. CDR3 sequence (DNA): TGTGCCACCAGGGGCCCAAACAATGAGCAGTTCTTC. This codes for CATRGPNNEQFF.

V and J are TRBV19 and TRBJ1-4, with D maybe TRBD1 (6 bases). Per germline, CDR1 LNHDA and CDR2 SQIVND (reference sequence). This CDR3 has 16 residues. Trimming removed 4 bases at V and 8 bases at J, with 20 bases between. Here the CDR3 reads CASSTRRDTQGEKLFF. CDR3 DNA sequence: TGTGCCAGTAGTACCCGACGGGACACACAAGGCGAAAAACTGTTTTTT.

The chain uses TRBV18 and TRBJ1-5, with 12 bases aligning to TRBD1. Germline CDR1 reads KGHSH; CDR2 reads LQKENI. With V trimmed by 2 bases and J by 3 bases, 17 bases remained unmatched. There are 21 residues in the CDR3. In DNA form, the CDR3 reads TGTGCCAGCTCACCAGTTGAATCCGGGACAGGGGGCTTCTTATTCAATCAGCCCCAGCATTTT. Amino acid sequence: CASSPVESGTGGFLFNQPQHF.